Below, 8 T cell receptor beta chains from the same sample are listed, as sequenced in a study of cytomegalovirus exposure and HLA in healthy donors (dated by TCRdb to between 2016 and 2019). Receptor amplification or capture employed the immunoSEQ multiplex PCR assay. A mixture of 60 forward primers for TCR Vbeta segments and 13 reverse primers for TCR Jbeta segments was used in the multiplex PCR. In its TCRdb copy, this immuneACCESS table keeps in-frame sequences only and misses some clones. Where compared with another copy, unresolved V genes explain less than half of these, and the others have no known cause. This sample lists tens of thousands of clones; 80% were detected once. The ten largest clones capture roughly 25% of the sample. Material for sequencing was PBMCs. Receptors were obtained from a woman between 50 and 59 years old in good health and CMV-seropositive.

This chain joins TRBV19 and TRBJ1-2, with D perhaps TRBD1 (5 bases). The V and J ends lost 7 bases and 4 bases respectively, with 10 bases between them. The CDR3 sequence is 12 residues long. Per the germline V gene, CDR1 is LNHDA and CDR2 is SQIVND (reference sequence). The CDR3 bases are TGTGCCAGTACAGACAGCATCTATGGCTACACCTTC. This gives the protein CASTDSIYGYTF.

The V gene is TRBV19, the J gene TRBJ2-3; the match to TRBD2 covers 7 bases. This CDR3 has 15 amino acids. CDR1 LNHDA and CDR2 SQIVND come from the germline V gene (reference sequence). J lost 5 bases, V lost 3 bases, and 8 bases had no gene match. CDR3 nucleotides: TGTGCCAGTAGTATCAGCCGGGGGGTCAGAGATACGCAGTATTTT. It translates to CASSISRGVRDTQYF. Using reference TRBV19 and TRBJ2-3 for the parts outside the CDR3, the full variable domain is DGGITQSPKYLFRKEGQNVTLSCEQNLNHDAMYWYRQDPGQGLRLIYYSQIVNDFQKGDIAEGYSVSREKKESFPLTVTSAQKNPTAFYLCASSISRGVRDTQYFGPGTRLTVL.

The gene calls are TRBV27 and TRBJ2-1, with TRBD1 matching over 8 bases. Trimming cost V 5 bases and J 9 bases; bases outside gene matches: 12. The CDR3 has 15 amino acids. Germline V lookup: CDR1 MNHEY, CDR2 SMNVEV (reference sequence). The CDR3 spells CASSTPGTGHIEQFF. The CDR3 DNA reads as TGTGCCAGCAGTACCCCCGGGACAGGTCATATTGAGCAGTTCTTC.

V and J are TRBV18 and TRBJ1-1; perhaps TRBD1 as D (6 bases). V was cut by 4 bases and J by 2 bases, with 14 bases left in between. Germline V gene data show CDR1 as KGHSH and CDR2 as LQKENI. CDR3 length equals 15 residues. The CDR3 DNA is TGTGCCAGCTCACTATCCAAACAGGGAAACACTGAAGCTTTCTTT. This translates into CASSLSKQGNTEAFF.

The chain uses TRBV28 and TRBJ1-4; no reliable D call. The CDR3 consists of 14 residues. Germline V lookup: CDR1 MDHEN, CDR2 SYDVKM. V lost 2 bases and J 4 bases, leaving 8 bases between the germline ends. CDR3 in amino acids: CASSLPGDNEKLFF. In nucleotides, the CDR3 is TGTGCCAGCAGTTTACCGGGTGATAATGAAAAACTGTTTTTT.

The V call is TRBV18, the J call TRBJ1-1; the D is unclear. V lost 2 bases, J lost 1 base, and 11 bases lay in between. The CDR3 sequence is 15 residues long. Germline CDR1 and CDR2: KGHSH and LQKENI. In nucleotides, the CDR3 is TGTGCCAGCTCACCATTTGGTGCGGAGAACACTGAAGCTTTCTTT. Translation: CASSPFGAENTEAFF.

This clone has a handful of counts. CDR3 loop: CASSLWDRRNEQFF. CDR3 coding DNA: TGCGCCAGCAGCCTTTGGGACAGGCGAAATGAGCAGTTCTTC. J is TRBJ2-1 and V is TRBV4-1, with 8 bases that match TRBD1. CDR3 size: 14 residues. Germline V gene data show CDR1 as MGHRA and CDR2 as YSYEKL. V lost 4 bases to trimming and J lost 7 bases; unmatched junction nucleotides: 6.

The rearrangement uses TRBV10-3 and TRBJ1-2, with D tentatively TRBD1 (6 bases). The germline V and J ends were trimmed by 4 bases and 5 bases, with 17 bases remaining between them. This CDR3 contains 15 residues. Germline loops: CDR1 ENHRY, CDR2 SYGVKD. CDR3 sequence reads: CAISGAFGRGYGYTF. CDR3 nucleotides: TGTGCCATCAGTGGGGCTTTTGGCAGGGGATATGGCTACACCTTC.